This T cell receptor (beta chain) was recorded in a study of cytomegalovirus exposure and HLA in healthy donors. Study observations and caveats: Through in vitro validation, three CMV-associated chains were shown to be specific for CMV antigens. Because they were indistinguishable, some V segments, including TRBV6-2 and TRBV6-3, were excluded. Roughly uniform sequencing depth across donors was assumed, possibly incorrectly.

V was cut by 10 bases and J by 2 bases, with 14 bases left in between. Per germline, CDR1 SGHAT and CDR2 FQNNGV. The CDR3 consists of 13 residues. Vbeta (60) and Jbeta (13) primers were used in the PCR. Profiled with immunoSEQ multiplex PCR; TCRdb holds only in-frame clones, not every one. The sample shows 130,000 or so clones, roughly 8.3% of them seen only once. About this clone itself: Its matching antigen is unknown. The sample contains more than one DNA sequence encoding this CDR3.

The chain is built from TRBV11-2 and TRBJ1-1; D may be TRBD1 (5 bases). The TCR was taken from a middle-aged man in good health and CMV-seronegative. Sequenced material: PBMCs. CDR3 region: CATKQAANTEAFF. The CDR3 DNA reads TGTGCCACTAAACAGGCAGCAAACACTGAAGCTTTCTTT.